Below are 28 T cell receptor beta chains sequenced from a single sample in a study of tumor-infiltrating lymphocytes in primary liver carcinoma. For each extraction, RNA and DNA were obtained together from approximately 20-30 mg of unsorted bulk tissue. A constant-region primer served to make TCR beta cDNA from approximately 490 ng total RNA. The TCR beta library was amplified through three nested multiplex PCR rounds in a modified ARM-PCR procedure. Two initial PCR rounds of about 10 cycles each paired TRBV1-TRBV30 forward primers with a C-beta reverse primer. Using its own MiXCR run on the multiplex PCR reads, TCRdb lists one record per CDR3 protein. The data contain more than 100,000 distinct CDR3 sequences, around two thirds of them singletons. Source material: tumor-adjacent normal liver tissue. These TCRs come from a woman aged 55-70 years with primary liver carcinoma and hepatitis B virus infection.

This clonotype was detected once. A read error may produce the germline difference seen at one junction end. V is TRBV29-1 and J is TRBJ2-3; D might be TRBD1 (7 bases). CDR3 length equals 15 residues. Per germline, CDR1 SQVTM and CDR2 ANQGSEA. In nucleotides, the CDR3 is TGCAGCGCCTACTCTCCGGGACGGGGGACAGATATGCAGTATTTT. The encoded protein is CSAYSPGRGTDMQYF.

Worth noting for this clonotype: It may be a read error: a sequence one base away is much more abundant. The gene calls are TRBV28 and TRBJ1-5; 9 positions agree with TRBD1. J gave up 0 bases and V 5 bases, and 23 bases lay outside the gene matches. This CDR3 has 22 amino acids. Germline V gene sequence: CDR1 MDHEN, CDR2 SYDVKM. CDR3 region: CASSHRPGTGMAYRYSNQPQHF. The CDR3 DNA reads TGTGCCAGCAGTCACCGTCCCGGGACAGGGATGGCATATAGGTATAGCAATCAGCCCCAGCATTTT.

In this sample, this clonotype is medium-sized. This chain uses TRBV11-2 with TRBJ1-1; no firm D call. The germline V gene encodes CDR1 SGHAT and CDR2 FQNNGV. V was cut by 5 bases and J by 4 bases, with 17 bases left in between. This CDR3 spans 15 amino acids. The CDR3 DNA sequence: TGTGCCAGCAGCCCCGCGGTCTCGTGGAGCACTGAAGCTTTCTTT. Translation gives CASSPAVSWSTEAFF.

In the case of this clonotype: The junction and the germline gene differ at one end; a read error may be behind it. This rearrangement joins TRBV27 to TRBJ1-1, with 8 bases aligning to TRBD1. The CDR3 loop spans 15 amino acids. Germline assignment: CDR1 MNHEY and CDR2 SMNVEV (reference sequence). Here the CDR3 DNA reads TGTGCCTGCAGTTACTCAGGGGGCACGGACAGTGAAGCTTTCTTT. This codes for CACSYSGGTDSEAFF.

With regard to this clonotype: At one end, the junction sequence differs from germline, possibly due to a read error. The genes are TRBV6-6 and TRBJ1-1, with D hard to call. This CDR3 region has 13 residues. Per the germline V gene, CDR1 is MNHNY and CDR2 is SVGAGI (reference sequence). The CDR3: CTSSYTAQTEAFF. In DNA form, the CDR3 reads TGTACCAGCAGTTACACCGCACAGACTGAAGCTTTCTTT.

This clonotype appeared a few times. J is TRBJ2-3 and V is TRBV12-3 or TRBV12-4; D is uncertain. V gave up 5 bases and J gave up 4 bases, with 4 bases separating them. The CDR3 extends over 11 amino acids. The CDR3 loop is CASSLSDTQYF. The CDR3 coding sequence is TGTGCCAGCAGTCTTTCAGATACGCAGTATTTT.

Comments on this clonotype: Mismatch with germline at one junction end may stem from a read error. The genes are TRBV29-1 and TRBJ2-1, with D perhaps TRBD2 (6 bases). CDR3 size: 17 residues. Germline assignment: CDR1 SQVTM and CDR2 ANQGSEA. CDR3 in amino acids: CSVEGVGGMSSYNELFF. The CDR3 DNA sequence: TGCAGCGTTGAAGGGGTCGGCGGGATGAGCTCCTACAATGAGCTGTTCTTC.

This clonotype was found once. V and J are TRBV19 and TRBJ2-6; unclear D gene. The CDR3 contains 15 residues. Germline V lookup: CDR1 LNHDA, CDR2 SQIVND (reference sequence). Trimming pared 4 bases from V and 0 bases from J, leaving 7 bases between. The CDR3 DNA reads as TGTGCCAGTAGTAGGCAGAGCTCTGGGGCCAACGTCCTGACTTTC. As protein: CASSRQSSGANVLTF.

This clonotype was detected many times. The chain recombines TRBV28 with TRBJ1-5; D unresolved. V lost 4 bases, J lost 11 bases, and 9 bases lay in between. The CDR3 has 11 residues. Germline V gives CDR1 MDHEN, CDR2 SYDVKM. This chain's CDR3 is CASSSYGTQHF. The CDR3 region has the DNA TGTGCCAGCAGTTCATACGGGACCCAGCATTTT.

As to this clonotype: Its ends do not fully match the called genes, so a read error is possible. The V and J genes are TRBV11-2 and TRBJ2-1, with D maybe TRBD2 (6 bases). This CDR3 is built from 16 residues. The V gene's germline CDR1 is SGHAT and CDR2 FQNNGV. The CDR3 reads CVSSPLGSGSCNVQFF. CDR3 DNA sequence: TGTGTCAGCAGTCCTCTCGGGAGCGGGTCCTGCAATGTGCAGTTCTTC.

The chain combines TRBV28 with TRBJ2-1; possible D gene TRBD2, 6 bases. The CDR3 is made up of 15 amino acids. Germline V gene data show CDR1 as MDHEN and CDR2 as SYDVKM. The V end lost 3 bases, the J end lost 10 bases, and 19 bases lay between the germline ends. The CDR3 loop is CASSFGRDRIYEQFF. CDR3 sequence (DNA): TGTGCCAGCAGTTTCGGGCGGGATAGGATATACGAGCAGTTCTTC.

As concerns this clonotype: Lacking the conserved final phenylalanine or tryptophan, this CDR3 likely reflects a read error. The V call is TRBV6-1, the J call TRBJ2-3; tentative D call: TRBD1 (6 bases). Germline V CDR1 and CDR2: MNHNS, SASEGT. V lost 6 bases to trimming and J lost 4 bases, with 11 bases between them. CDR3 size: 13 residues. Here the CDR3 reads CASRTGSADTQYC. The CDR3 nucleotides are TGTGCCAGCAGAACAGGGTCAGCAGATACGCAGTATTGC.

As to this clonotype: One end of the junction does not line up with germline, which may come from a read error. The V call is TRBV12-3 or TRBV12-4, the J call TRBJ1-5; 7 bases are a match to TRBD1. This CDR3 contains 14 residues. The CDR3 region is CTSTIGGIGQPQHF. As DNA, the CDR3 is TGTACCAGCACAATAGGGGGCATCGGTCAGCCCCAACATTTT.

To note about this clonotype: At one end the junction does not follow the germline gene, possibly because of a read error. CDR3 nucleotide sequence: TGCATCGTTGAAGAGCCTGGCGGAGGGGGGTCCTACAATGAGCAGTTCTTC. This encodes CIVEEPGGGGSYNEQFF. The chain combines TRBV29-1 with TRBJ2-1, with D perhaps given as TRBD1 or TRBD2 (6 bases each). CDR1 is SQVTM and CDR2 is ANQGSEA in the germline V gene. The CDR3 has 17 amino acids.

The chain employs TRBV14 and TRBJ2-7; 7 bases agree with TRBD1. CDR1 is SGHDN, CDR2 FVKESK, per germline. The CDR3 runs to 14 residues. With V trimmed by 9 bases and J by 0 bases, 8 bases remained unmatched. Here the CDR3 reads CASRPGQYSYEQYF. The CDR3 nucleotides read TGTGCCAGTCGACCGGGACAGTACTCCTACGAGCAGTACTTC.

Regarding this clonotype: No conserved phenylalanine or tryptophan is present at the end of the CDR3, so a read error is the likely explanation. The genes are TRBV6-5 and TRBJ2-1; D ambiguous. Germline assignment: CDR1 MNHEY and CDR2 SVGAGI. V lost 0 bases to trimming and J lost 7 bases, with 10 bases between them. The CDR3 is 14 amino acids. CDR3 DNA sequence: TGTGCCAGCAGTTACTCGCCCGTGAGAAATGAGCAGTTCGTC. Its protein is CASSYSPVRNEQFV.

The chain recombines TRBV11-3 with TRBJ2-6, with 7 bases fitting TRBD1. Germline values: CDR1 SGHNT, CDR2 YENEEA. V shed 5 bases and J 3 bases; nucleotides not matched to a gene: 7. This CDR3 is built from 16 residues. Written as DNA, the CDR3 is TGTGCCAGCAGCCCGAGACAGGGAAGTGGGGCCAACGTCCTGACTTTC. It codes for CASSPRQGSGANVLTF.

This clonotype was picked up one time. Being one base from a much bigger clone, this may be a read error. The chain joins TRBV16 to TRBJ1-5; D is ambiguous. The germline gives CDR1 KGHSY, CDR2 FQNENV. This CDR3 spans 15 amino acids. The CDR3 protein is CASGHEQKGNQPQHF. The DNA for the CDR3 is TGTGCCAGCGGCCACGAACAGAAAGGCAATCAGCCCCAGCATTTT.

There are many counts of this clonotype. V and J are TRBV10-3 and TRBJ2-5; 12 bases agree with TRBD1. This CDR3 spans 16 amino acids. The germline V gene encodes CDR1 ENHRY and CDR2 SYGVKD. V gave up 3 bases and J gave up 4 bases; unmatched junction bases: 6. The CDR3 DNA reads TGTGCCATCAGTGATACGGGACAGGGGGCCGGAGAGACCCAGTACTTC. Protein sequence: CAISDTGQGAGETQYF.

The chain combines TRBV5-1 with TRBJ1-2, with 7 bases fitting TRBD1. The germline gives CDR1 SGHRS, CDR2 YFSETQ. This CDR3 comprises 13 residues. The CDR3 region is CSIRSTGDYGYTF. Written as DNA, the CDR3 is TGCTCCATCAGGTCAACAGGGGACTATGGCTACACCTTC.

In the case of this clonotype: A single base separates this from a much larger clone, so it may be a read error. This chain links TRBV29-1 with TRBJ1-2; unclear D gene. Trimming removed 4 bases from V and 9 bases from J, with 15 bases in between. Germline assignment: CDR1 SQVTM and CDR2 ANQGSEA. The CDR3 contains 12 residues. CDR3: CSVVHWGGCYTF. The CDR3 bases are TGCAGCGTTGTCCATTGGGGTGGCTGCTACACCTTC.

The chain employs TRBV11-2 and TRBJ2-5; D is perhaps TRBD2 (5 bases). With 6 bases removed from V and 5 bases from J, the gap between germline ends came to 19 bases. The CDR3 extends over 15 amino acids. Germline CDR1 is SGHAT and CDR2 is FQNNGV. CDR3 region: CASSQGGSRGETQYF. Here the CDR3 DNA reads TGTGCCAGCAGTCAAGGAGGAAGTAGAGGGGAGACCCAGTACTTC.

A word on this clonotype: This could be a read error, since a much larger clone is one nucleotide away. As the CDR3 is not closed by the conserved phenylalanine or tryptophan, this likely results from a read error. V is TRBV30 and J is TRBJ2-7; 10 nucleotides match TRBD1. Looked up from germline, CDR1 is GTSNPN and CDR2 is SVGIG (reference sequence). The trim removed 0 bases at V and 4 bases at J, leaving 3 bases unmatched. This CDR3 is 14 amino acids long. The CDR3 spells CAWSVGTGAYEQYL. The CDR3 DNA reads as TGTGCCTGGAGTGTGGGGACAGGGGCTTACGAGCAGTACTTA.

As concerns this clonotype: Relative to the germline gene, one junction end is altered; a read error may explain this. The chain uses TRBV29-1 and TRBJ2-1; 7 nucleotides align to TRBD2. The CDR3 runs to 16 residues. Germline CDR1 and CDR2: SQVTM and ANQGSEA. For the CDR3, the DNA is TGTAGCGTTGGAGACCCCACTAGCGAACTATACAATGAGCTGTTCTTC. Protein product: CSVGDPTSELYNELFF.

A note on this clonotype: One junction end does not reproduce the germline sequence, and a read error may be involved. The chain combines TRBV29-1 with TRBJ2-1; 10 bases agree with TRBD2. The CDR3 has 18 residues. From germline, CDR1 is SQVTM and CDR2 ANQGSEA. In DNA form, the CDR3 reads TGCAGCGCCGAGGGGGGACTAGCGAGGAGAGTGGTCTACAATGGGCAGTTCTTC. Translating it yields CSAEGGLARRVVYNGQFF.

Comments on this clonotype: One base away lies a much larger clone, so this may be a sequencing read error. The chain is built from TRBV28 and TRBJ2-1, with D perhaps TRBD2 (5 bases). The CDR3 is 12 residues long. The germline gives CDR1 MDHEN, CDR2 SYDVKM. In nucleotides, the CDR3 is TGTACCAGCAGTTTAATTGCGGGCGCGCAGTTCTTC. As protein: CTSSLIAGAQFF.

At least ten counts were recorded for this clonotype. The V and J genes are TRBV24-1 and TRBJ2-3, with 10 bases matching TRBD2. The CDR3 covers 16 residues. Trimming cost V 0 bases and J 4 bases; bases outside gene matches: 3. Germline assignment: CDR1 KGHDR and CDR2 SFDVKD. The CDR3 region has the DNA TGTGCCACCAGTGATTTGACTAGCGGGATGTCAGATACGCAGTATTTT. As protein: CATSDLTSGMSDTQYF.

This clonotype showed up just a few times. The V call is TRBV15, the J call TRBJ2-1, with D hard to call. The CDR3 runs to 13 residues. V was clipped by 3 bases and J by 5 bases, with 8 bases between them. The V gene's germline CDR1 is LNHNV and CDR2 YYDKDF (reference sequence). As DNA, the CDR3 is TGTGCCACCAGCAGCCACCGGGACAATGAGCAGTTCTTC. It specifies CATSSHRDNEQFF.